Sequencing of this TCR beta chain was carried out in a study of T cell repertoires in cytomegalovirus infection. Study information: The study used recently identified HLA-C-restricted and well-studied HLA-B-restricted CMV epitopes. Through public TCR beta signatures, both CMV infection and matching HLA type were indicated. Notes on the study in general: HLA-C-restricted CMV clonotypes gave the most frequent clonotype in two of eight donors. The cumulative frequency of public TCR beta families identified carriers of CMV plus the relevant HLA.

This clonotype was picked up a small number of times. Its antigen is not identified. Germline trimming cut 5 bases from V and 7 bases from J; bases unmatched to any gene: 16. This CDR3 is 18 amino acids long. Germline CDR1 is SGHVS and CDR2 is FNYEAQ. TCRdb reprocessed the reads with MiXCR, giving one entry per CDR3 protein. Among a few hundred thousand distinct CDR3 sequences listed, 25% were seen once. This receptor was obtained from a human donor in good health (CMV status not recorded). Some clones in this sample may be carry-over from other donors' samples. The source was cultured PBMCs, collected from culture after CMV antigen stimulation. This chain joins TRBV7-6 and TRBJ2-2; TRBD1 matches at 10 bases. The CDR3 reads CASSHPEWGQGQDGELFF. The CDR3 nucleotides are TGTGCCAGCAGCCATCCCGAATGGGGACAGGGGCAGGACGGGGAGCTGTTTTTT.